The clone carrying this T cell receptor beta chain has a single count. Its antigen is unknown. These data come from a study of shared clonotypes between healthy human individuals. The CDR3 is made up of 12 amino acids. V lost 3 bases and J lost 7, with 8 bases in between. Germline V gives CDR1 MGHRA, CDR2 YSYEKL. TCRdb's copy holds only in-frame clones and misses some; the assay was immunoSEQ multiplex PCR. Among some 2 million clones listed, about 95% were seen once. The naive CD8 fraction comprised CD45RO-negative cells positively selected for CCR7 and excluded terminally differentiated effector memory CD45RA+ cells. Study results and limitations: Naive subsets, compared against memory subsets, generally had larger estimated richness values. When naive CD4 clonotypes were compared across a handful of donors, approximately 4.9% were shared. Rarefaction exposed incomplete sorted-subset sequencing despite large depth.

The J gene is TRBJ2-3, the V gene TRBV4-1; D ambiguous. The sequencing input was naive CD8+ T cells sorted from blood. This TCR was recovered from a man between 18 and 29 years old in good health. DNA for the CDR3: TGCGCCAGCAGCCAGGAAGCAAATACGCAGTATTTT. It translates to CASSQEANTQYF.